This T cell receptor (beta chain) appears in the sequencing data of a study of T cell repertoires in cytomegalovirus infection. Study in general: Public TCR beta signature analysis indicated the presence of both CMV infection and matching HLA type. Study conclusions and caveats: The cumulative frequency of public TCR beta families identified carriers of CMV plus the relevant HLA.

TCRdb reprocessed the reads with MiXCR, giving one entry per CDR3 protein. The sample has hundreds of thousands of distinct CDR3 sequences, roughly a quarter seen once. This clonotype occurred a few times. Its antigen is still unknown. The CDR3 is 13 residues long. Trimming stripped 5 bases from V and 7 bases from J, with 14 bases between. Germline CDR1 and CDR2: SEHNR and FQNEAQ (reference sequence). J is TRBJ1-1 and V is TRBV7-9; no clear D gene. This TCR came from a human donor in good health (CMV status not recorded). Some clones in this sample may be carry-over from other donors' samples. Sequencing input: CD8+ T cells from PBMCs. The CDR3 loop reads CASSRPAPIEAFF. The CDR3 region has the DNA TGTGCCAGCAGCCGACCGGCCCCGATTGAAGCTTTCTTT.